These 13 T cell receptor beta chains share one sample of origin, sequenced in a study of blood T cell repertoires in COVID-19. The data were produced by immunoSEQ multiplex PCR, yet TCRdb's version contains in-frame clones alone and is incomplete. The sample holds about 280,000 clones, approximately 86% seen once. Sequenced input: peripheral blood. The receptor source for this set is a man younger than 30 with active or convalescent COVID-19.

This chain connects TRBV5-1 to TRBJ2-3, with 10 positions matching TRBD2. Losses at the gene ends were 2 bases for V and 2 bases for J; bases not matched to a gene: 2. The germline V gene has CDR1 SGHRS and CDR2 YFSETQ. CDR3 length: 15 residues. The CDR3 DNA reads TGCGCCAGCAGCTTTAGCGGGGGGTACACAGATACGCAGTATTTT. Its protein product is CASSFSGGYTDTQYF.

V and J are TRBV5-1 and TRBJ2-3, with a possible D match to TRBD1 (6 bases). V was trimmed by 0 bases and J by 3 bases, leaving 8 bases between them. Germline CDR1 and CDR2: SGHRS and YFSETQ. There are 14 residues in the CDR3. Written as DNA, the CDR3 is TGCGCCAGCAGCTTGGATACAGGGACAGATACGCAGTATTTT. It specifies CASSLDTGTDTQYF.

The J gene is TRBJ2-7, the V gene TRBV27; the D is unclear. The germline V gene has CDR1 MNHEY and CDR2 SMNVEV (reference sequence). V was clipped by 5 bases and J by 0 bases, with 14 bases between them. This CDR3 has 15 amino acids. The CDR3 DNA follows: TGTGCCAGCAGTACACTCCGAGACTTCTCCTACGAGCAGTACTTC. This codes for CASSTLRDFSYEQYF.

J is TRBJ2-7 and V is TRBV29-1; possible D gene TRBD2, 6 bases. Trimming shortened V by 4 bases and J by 7 bases, and 11 bases separated the two germline ends. The CDR3 sequence is 11 residues long. Germline assignment: CDR1 SQVTM and CDR2 ANQGSEA. CDR3 protein: CSVGGVREQYF. The CDR3 DNA sequence: TGCAGCGTTGGGGGGGTGCGGGAGCAGTACTTC.

The rearrangement links TRBV6-1 to TRBJ1-6; perhaps TRBD1 as D (6 bases). V lost 1 base, J lost 12 bases, and 13 bases lay in between. Germline CDR1 is MNHNS and CDR2 is SASEGT. CDR3 length equals 14 residues. In DNA form, the CDR3 reads TGTGCCAGCAGTGAAGGTAGGGGGACGAGACCCCTCCACTTT. Amino acid sequence: CASSEGRGTRPLHF.

This chain links TRBV6-5 with TRBJ1-5; perhaps TRBD1 as D (5 bases). The CDR3 sequence is 13 residues long. Germline lookup yields CDR1 MNHEY and CDR2 SVGAGI. V lost 8 bases and J lost 3, with 11 bases in between. The CDR3 reads CASGDSLNQPQHF. In DNA, the CDR3 is TGTGCCAGCGGCGACAGCCTCAATCAGCCCCAGCATTTT.

The J gene is TRBJ1-2, the V gene TRBV6-1; D is ambiguous. The V end was cut by 0 bases, the J end by 0 bases, with 8 bases between. Germline-derived CDR1 and CDR2 are MNHNS and SASEGT. CDR3 size: 15 residues. In DNA form, the CDR3 reads TGTGCCAGCAGTGAAGCTACAGTACCTAACTATGGCTACACCTTC. It yields the protein CASSEATVPNYGYTF.

J is TRBJ2-7 and V is TRBV12-3 or TRBV12-4; D is possibly TRBD1 (5 bases). Trimming took 8 bases from V and 5 from J, leaving 13 bases between them. CDR3 size: 12 residues. CDR3 DNA: TGTGCCAGCTGTAGGGGTCTCGACGAGCAGTACTTC. Its protein is CASCRGLDEQYF.

J is TRBJ2-1 and V is TRBV6-5, with 12 bases lining up with TRBD2. The CDR3 contains 15 residues. Germline values: CDR1 MNHEY, CDR2 SVGAGI. V shed 4 bases and J 5 bases; nucleotides not matched to a gene: 3. The CDR3 sequence: CASSSGLAGNNEQFF. The DNA of the CDR3 is TGTGCCAGCAGTTCCGGACTAGCGGGGAACAATGAGCAGTTCTTC.

V usage is TRBV5-6 and J usage is TRBJ2-3; D may be TRBD2 (6 bases). This CDR3 spans 18 amino acids. CDR1 is SGHDT and CDR2 is YYEEEE in the germline V gene. Trimming removed 3 bases at V and 3 bases at J, with 23 bases between. The CDR3 sequence: CASSSTFSGPRGTDTQYF. The CDR3 DNA sequence: TGTGCCAGCAGCTCCACCTTCTCGGGGCCGCGGGGAACAGATACGCAGTATTTT.

The genes are TRBV19 and TRBJ1-2; D may be TRBD1 (6 bases). The CDR3 contains 14 residues. Germline assignment: CDR1 LNHDA and CDR2 SQIVND (reference sequence). Trimming took 7 bases from V and 3 from J, leaving 15 bases between them. This CDR3 is CASTQGQGYYGYTF. The CDR3 DNA reads as TGTGCCAGTACCCAGGGGCAAGGGTACTATGGCTACACCTTC.

The chain links TRBV3-1 (or the pseudogene TRBV3-2) to TRBJ2-1; 14 bases line up with TRBD2. After removal of 3 bases from V and 5 bases from J, the junction contained 9 bases not matched to a gene. Germline CDR1 and CDR2: LGHDT and YNNKEL (reference sequence). The CDR3 has 18 amino acids. DNA of the CDR3: TGTGCCAGCAGCCAGGGACTAGCGGGGGCACTCCTTCACAATGAGCAGTTCTTC. Translated: CASSQGLAGALLHNEQFF.

This clone was detected a few times. The chain recombines TRBV4-1 with TRBJ2-1, with 8 bases lining up with TRBD1. J lost 5 bases, V lost 3 bases, and 6 bases had no gene match. This CDR3 is 15 amino acids long. Germline lookup yields CDR1 MGHRA and CDR2 YSYEKL. Here the CDR3 reads CASSHRQGNNNEQFF. The CDR3 coding sequence is TGCGCCAGCAGCCATCGACAGGGGAATAACAATGAGCAGTTCTTC.